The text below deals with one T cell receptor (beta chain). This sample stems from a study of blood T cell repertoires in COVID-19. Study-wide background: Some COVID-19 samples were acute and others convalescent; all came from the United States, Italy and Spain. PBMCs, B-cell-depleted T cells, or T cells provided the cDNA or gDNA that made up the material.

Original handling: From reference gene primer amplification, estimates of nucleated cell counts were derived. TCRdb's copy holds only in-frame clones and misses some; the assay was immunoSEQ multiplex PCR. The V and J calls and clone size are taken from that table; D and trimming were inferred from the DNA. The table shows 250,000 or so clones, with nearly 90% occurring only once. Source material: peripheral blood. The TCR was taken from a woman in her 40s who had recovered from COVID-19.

CDR3 region: CASSPPTGVSGYTF. The CDR3 coding sequence is TGTGCCAGCAGCCCCCCTACAGGGGTGAGTGGCTACACCTTC. This chain connects TRBV9 to TRBJ1-2; the match to TRBD1 covers 7 bases. Germline CDR1 and CDR2: SGDLS and YYNGEE. The ends lost 4 bases at V and 7 bases at J; junction bases unmatched: 10. This CDR3 region has 14 residues.